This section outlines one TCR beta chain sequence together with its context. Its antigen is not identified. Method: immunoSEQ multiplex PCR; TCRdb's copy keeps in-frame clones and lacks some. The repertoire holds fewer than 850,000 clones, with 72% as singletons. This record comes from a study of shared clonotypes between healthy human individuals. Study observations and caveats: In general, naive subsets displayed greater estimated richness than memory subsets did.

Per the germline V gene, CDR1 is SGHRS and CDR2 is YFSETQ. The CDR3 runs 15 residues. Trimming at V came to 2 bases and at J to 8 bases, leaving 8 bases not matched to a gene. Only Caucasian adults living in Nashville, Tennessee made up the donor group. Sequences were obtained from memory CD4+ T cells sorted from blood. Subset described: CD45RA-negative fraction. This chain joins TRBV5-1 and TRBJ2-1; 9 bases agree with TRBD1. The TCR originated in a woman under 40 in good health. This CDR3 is CASSFGDRDGHEQFF. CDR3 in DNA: TGCGCCAGCAGCTTCGGGGACAGGGATGGGCATGAGCAGTTCTTC.